The present entry profiles one TCR beta chain with its context. This receptor's antigen is unknown. It has no much larger one-base neighbor in the sample; base qualities were not kept. Libraries came from the immunoSEQ multiplex PCR assay. From the authors' description of their analysis: A statistical classification framework was built for diagnosing cytomegalovirus status from the catalog of TCR beta chain sequences. Not all clones reach the TCRdb copy of this immuneACCESS table, which keeps in-frame sequences only. Checked studies attribute under half of the gap to unresolved V genes and leave the rest unexplained. The V and J calls and clone size were taken over from that table, and D and trimming were inferred from the DNA. The sample table records approximately 150,000 clones; approximately 86% of these occur just once. Roughly 3% of the sample is in the top ten clones. Separate from the approximately 670-subject first cohort, the validation cohort of 90 to 150 subjects was the group to which the donors belonged.

This sample is part of a study of cytomegalovirus exposure and HLA in healthy donors (dated by TCRdb to about 2017). With respect to the entire study: A later analysis indicated that the 130 or so validation repertoires were generated on the platform also employed for the 666 repertoires of the first cohort. The aim of the study was to test whether cataloging public T cell receptors could identify signatures of past pathogen exposure. To predict cytomegalovirus infection status, the study combined high-throughput TCR immunosequencing, statistical association of individual TCRs with disease status, and machine learning. Along with the approximately 700-subject first cohort, a separate validation cohort of over 90 different subjects was used.

General findings and caveats noted by the study authors: The authors suggested that the approach could potentially be generalized to other disease states and immunological phenotypes. The classifier was reported to diagnose cytomegalovirus status with high specificity and sensitivity in both the original and validation cohorts. While some public TCRs were present in many individuals, most TCR sequences turned up only very rarely across donors. A later analysis lacked HLA typing for the validation cohort, so it scored co-occurrence in that cohort across all 120 repertoires. In a later analysis, TCRs clustered in the first cohort were found to also tend to co-occur in the roughly 130 validation repertoires, with roughly 93% of cluster scores above 0. A few of the identified cytomegalovirus-associated TCR beta chains were confirmed in vitro to be specific for cytomegalovirus antigens. The study gave a list of around 170 TCR beta chains associated with cytomegalovirus.

V is trimmed back by 7 bases and J by 3 bases, and the junction contains 21 bases that no gene match accounts for. CDR1 and CDR2, looked up from the germline V gene, are SQVTM and ANQGSEA. From its cysteine to its phenylalanine, the CDR3 spans 18 amino acids. Only CDR3 DNA remains: 54 bases, in frame from the first base. The receptor was derived from a man between 18 and 35 years old in good health and CMV-seropositive. Sequenced sample: PBMCs. Recombination connected TRBV29-1 to TRBJ2-1, and TRBD1 matches 7 of the central bases. The CDR3: CSARPWALGQGDYNEQFF. In nucleotides, the sequence is TGCAGCGCTCGACCGTGGGCCCTTGGGCAGGGGGACTACAATGAGCAGTTCTTC.